This TCR beta chain was sequenced in a study of blood T cell repertoires in COVID-19. Per the original data handling: Amplification with reference gene primers provided the estimates of nucleated cell counts. Using immunoSEQ multiplex PCR, the repertoire was profiled, and TCRdb retains in-frame clones only, with some absent. Clone size and the V and J calls come from that table; the DNA yielded D and trimming. The repertoire includes roughly 81,000 clones, more than 85% of them detected once, and about 5.1% sits in the top ten. This clone has more than one count but fewer than ten. CDR3 size: 15 residues. Germline trimming cut 5 bases from V and 1 base from J; bases unmatched to any gene: 1. The V gene's germline CDR1 is SGHNT and CDR2 YENEEA.

This receptor was obtained from a man in his forties with acute or convalescent COVID-19. The gene calls are TRBV11-3 and TRBJ2-1; 11 nucleotides line up with TRBD2. Sequencing used peripheral blood. This CDR3 is CASSRTSGSYNEQFF. CDR3 DNA: TGTGCCAGCAGCCGGACTAGCGGGTCCTACAATGAGCAGTTCTTC.